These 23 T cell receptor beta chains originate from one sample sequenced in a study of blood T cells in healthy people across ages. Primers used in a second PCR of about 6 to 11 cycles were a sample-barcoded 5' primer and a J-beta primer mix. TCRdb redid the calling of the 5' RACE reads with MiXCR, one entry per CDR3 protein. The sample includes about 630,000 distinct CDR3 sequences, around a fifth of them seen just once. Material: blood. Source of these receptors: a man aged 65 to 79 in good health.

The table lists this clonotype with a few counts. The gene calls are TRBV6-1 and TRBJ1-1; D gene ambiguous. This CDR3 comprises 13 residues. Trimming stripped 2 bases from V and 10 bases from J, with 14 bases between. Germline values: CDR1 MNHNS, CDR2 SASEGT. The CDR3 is CASSEWVGIGAFF. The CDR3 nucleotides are TGTGCCAGCAGTGAATGGGTAGGGATTGGAGCTTTCTTT.

Here the CDR3 reads CASSLRVRTSGYNEQFF. In DNA form, the CDR3 reads TGTGCCAGCAGTTTGAGGGTACGGACTAGCGGCTACAATGAGCAGTTCTTC. J is TRBJ2-1 and V is TRBV12-3 or TRBV12-4, with 10 bases aligning to TRBD2. V was pared by 3 bases and J by 3 bases, with 8 bases of the junction left unmatched. CDR3 size: 17 residues.

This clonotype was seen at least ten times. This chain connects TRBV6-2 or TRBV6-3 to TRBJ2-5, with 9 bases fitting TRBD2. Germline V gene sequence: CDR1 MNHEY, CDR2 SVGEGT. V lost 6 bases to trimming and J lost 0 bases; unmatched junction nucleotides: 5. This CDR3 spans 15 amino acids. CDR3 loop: CASRLAGIHQETQYF. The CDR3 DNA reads TGTGCCAGCAGACTAGCGGGCATACACCAAGAGACCCAGTACTTC.

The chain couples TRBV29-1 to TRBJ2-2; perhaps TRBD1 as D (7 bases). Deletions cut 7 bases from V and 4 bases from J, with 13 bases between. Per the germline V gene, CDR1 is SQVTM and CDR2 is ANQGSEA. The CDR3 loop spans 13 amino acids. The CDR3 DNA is TGCAGCGCGCAGGGGGACTCCACCGGGGAGCTGTTTTTT. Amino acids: CSAQGDSTGELFF.

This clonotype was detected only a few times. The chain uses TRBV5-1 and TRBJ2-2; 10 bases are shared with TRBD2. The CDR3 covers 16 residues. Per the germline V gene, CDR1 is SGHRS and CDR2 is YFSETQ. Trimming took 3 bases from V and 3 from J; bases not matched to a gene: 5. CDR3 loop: CASSSSGRADTGELFF. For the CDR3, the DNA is TGCGCCAGCAGCTCAAGCGGGAGGGCCGACACCGGGGAGCTGTTTTTT.

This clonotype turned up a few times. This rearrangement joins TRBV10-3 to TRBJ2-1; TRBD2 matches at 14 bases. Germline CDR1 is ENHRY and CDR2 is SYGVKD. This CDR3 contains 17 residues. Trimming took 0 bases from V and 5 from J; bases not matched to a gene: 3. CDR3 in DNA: TGTGCCATCAGTGAGTCGGGACTAGCGGGAGTCGACAATGAGCAGTTCTTC. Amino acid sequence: CAISESGLAGVDNEQFF.

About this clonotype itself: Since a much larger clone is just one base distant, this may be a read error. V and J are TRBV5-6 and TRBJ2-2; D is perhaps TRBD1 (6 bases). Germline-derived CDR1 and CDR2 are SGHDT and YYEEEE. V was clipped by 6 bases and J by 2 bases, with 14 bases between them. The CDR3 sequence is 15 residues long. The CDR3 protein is CASNVGTRNTGELFF. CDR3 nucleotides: TGTGCCAGCAACGTCGGGACACGAAACACCGGGGAGCTGTTTTTT.

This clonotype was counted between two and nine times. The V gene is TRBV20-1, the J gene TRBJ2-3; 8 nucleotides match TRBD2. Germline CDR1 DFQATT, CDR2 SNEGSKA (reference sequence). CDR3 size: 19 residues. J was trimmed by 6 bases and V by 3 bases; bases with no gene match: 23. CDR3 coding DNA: TGCAGTGCTAGTGGCCCCGGAACCAATAGCGGGGCGCGTGCGGATACGCAGTATTTT. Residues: CSASGPGTNSGARADTQYF.

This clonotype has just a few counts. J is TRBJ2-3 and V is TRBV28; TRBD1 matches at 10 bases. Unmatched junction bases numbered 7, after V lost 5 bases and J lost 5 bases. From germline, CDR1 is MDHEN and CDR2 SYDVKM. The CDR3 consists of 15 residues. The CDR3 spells CASSLGTGEGDTQYF. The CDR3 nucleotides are TGTGCCAGCAGTCTGGGGACAGGGGAGGGAGATACGCAGTATTTT.

The CDR3 nucleotides read TGTGCCAGCTCACCACCGTCCGTGGGGAACACTGAAGCTTTCTTT. As protein: CASSPPSVGNTEAFF. The chain links TRBV18 to TRBJ1-1; D is unresolved. Germline lookup yields CDR1 KGHSH and CDR2 LQKENI. CDR3 length: 15 amino acids. Trimming took off 0 bases at V and 1 base at J, with 9 bases between the two ends.

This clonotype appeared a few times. In nucleotides, the CDR3 is TGTGCCAGCAGTTCCAATGGCGGGAGTCCCCAAGAGACCCAGTACTTC. Amino acid sequence: CASSSNGGSPQETQYF. V and J are TRBV28 and TRBJ2-5; 7 bases are shared with TRBD2. The CDR3 is 16 residues long. V lost 4 bases and J lost 1; bases outside the gene matches: 9. In germline, CDR1 is MDHEN, CDR2 SYDVKM. Based on the CDR3 plus reference TRBV28 and TRBJ2-5, the full variable domain is DVKVTQSSRYLVKRTGEKVFLECVQDMDHENMFWYRQDPGLGLRLIYFSYDVKMKEKGDIPEGYSVSREKKERFSLILESASTNQTSMYLCASSSNGGSPQETQYFGPGTRLLVL.

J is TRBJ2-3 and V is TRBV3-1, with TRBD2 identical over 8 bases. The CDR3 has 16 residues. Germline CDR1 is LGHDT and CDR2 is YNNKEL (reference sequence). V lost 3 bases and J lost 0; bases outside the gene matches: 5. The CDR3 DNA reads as TGTGCCAGCAGCCAGGTACTAGCGGATAGCACAGATACGCAGTATTTT. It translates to CASSQVLADSTDTQYF.

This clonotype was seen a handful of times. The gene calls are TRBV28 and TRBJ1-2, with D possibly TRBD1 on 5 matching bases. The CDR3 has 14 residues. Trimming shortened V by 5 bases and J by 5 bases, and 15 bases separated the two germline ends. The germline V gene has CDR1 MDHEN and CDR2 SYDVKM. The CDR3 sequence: CASSPRDGGYGYTF. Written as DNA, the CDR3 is TGTGCCAGCAGTCCCCGGGACGGAGGATATGGCTACACCTTC.

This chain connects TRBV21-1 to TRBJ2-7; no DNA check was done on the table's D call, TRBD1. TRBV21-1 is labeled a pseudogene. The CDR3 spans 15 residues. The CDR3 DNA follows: TGTGCCAGCAGTGAGGGACACCTCAGAACCTACGAGCAGTACTTC. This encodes CASSEGHLRTYEQYF.

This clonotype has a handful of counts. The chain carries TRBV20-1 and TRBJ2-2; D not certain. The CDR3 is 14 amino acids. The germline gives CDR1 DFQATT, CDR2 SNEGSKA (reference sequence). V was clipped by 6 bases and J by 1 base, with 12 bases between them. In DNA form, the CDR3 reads TGCAGTGCCCCCCTAGGCGGGAACACCGGGGAGCTGTTTTTT. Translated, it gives CSAPLGGNTGELFF.

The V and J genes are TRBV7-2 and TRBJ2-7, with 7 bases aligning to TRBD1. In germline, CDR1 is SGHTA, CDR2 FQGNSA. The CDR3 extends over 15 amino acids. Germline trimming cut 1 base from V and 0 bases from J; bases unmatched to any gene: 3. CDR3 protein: CASSLVRDSSYEQYF. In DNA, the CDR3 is TGTGCCAGCAGCTTAGTTCGGGACAGCTCCTACGAGCAGTACTTC.

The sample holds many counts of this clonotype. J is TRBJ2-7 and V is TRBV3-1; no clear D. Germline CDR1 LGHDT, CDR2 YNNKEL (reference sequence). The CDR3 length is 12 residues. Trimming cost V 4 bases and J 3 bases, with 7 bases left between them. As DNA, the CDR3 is TGTGCCAGCAGCCTCCGGCACTACGAGCAGTACTTC. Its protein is CASSLRHYEQYF.

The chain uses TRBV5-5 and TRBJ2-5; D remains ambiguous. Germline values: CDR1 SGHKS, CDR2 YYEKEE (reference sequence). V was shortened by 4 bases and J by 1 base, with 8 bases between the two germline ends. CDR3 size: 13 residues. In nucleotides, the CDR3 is TGTGCCAGCAGCCGTCGGACCCAAGAGACCCAGTACTTC. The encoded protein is CASSRRTQETQYF.

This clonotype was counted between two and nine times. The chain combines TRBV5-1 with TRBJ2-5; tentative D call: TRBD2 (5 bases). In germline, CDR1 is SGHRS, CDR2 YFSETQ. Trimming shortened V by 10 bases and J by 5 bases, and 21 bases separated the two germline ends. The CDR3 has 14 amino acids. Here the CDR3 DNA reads TGCGCCTCAAGCGTAGAGGGCCCATGGGAGACCCAGTACTTC. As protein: CASSVEGPWETQYF. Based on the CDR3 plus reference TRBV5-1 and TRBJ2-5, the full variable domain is KAGVTQTPRYLIKTRGQQVTLSCSPISGHRSVSWYQQTPGQGLQFLFEYFSETQRNKGNFPGRFSGRQFSNSRSEMNVSTLELGDSALYLCASSVEGPWETQYFGPGTRLLVL.

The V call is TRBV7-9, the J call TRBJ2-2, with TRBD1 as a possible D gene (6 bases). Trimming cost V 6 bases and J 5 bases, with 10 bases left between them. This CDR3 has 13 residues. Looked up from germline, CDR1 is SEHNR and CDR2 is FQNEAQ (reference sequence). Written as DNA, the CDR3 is TGTGCCAGCAGGCAGGGGTCGACCGGGGAGCTGTTTTTT. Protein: CASRQGSTGELFF. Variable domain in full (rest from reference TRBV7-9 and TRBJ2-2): DTGVSQNPRHKITKRGQNVTFRCDPISEHNRLYWYRQTLGQGPEFLTYFQNEAQLEKSRLLSDRFSAERPKGSFSTLEIQRTEQGDSAMYLCASRQGSTGELFFGEGSRLTVL.

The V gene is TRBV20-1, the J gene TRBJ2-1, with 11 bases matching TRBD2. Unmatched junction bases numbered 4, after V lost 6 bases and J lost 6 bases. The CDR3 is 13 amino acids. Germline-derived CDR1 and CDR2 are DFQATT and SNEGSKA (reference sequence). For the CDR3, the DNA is TGCAGTGCCACTAGCGGGAGAGGCAATGAGCAGTTCTTC. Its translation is CSATSGRGNEQFF.

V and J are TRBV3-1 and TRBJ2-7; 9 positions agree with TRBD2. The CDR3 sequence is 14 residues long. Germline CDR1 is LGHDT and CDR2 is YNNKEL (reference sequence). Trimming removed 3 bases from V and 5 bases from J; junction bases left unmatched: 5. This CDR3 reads CASSHSGSAHEQYF. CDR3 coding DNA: TGTGCCAGCAGCCATAGCGGGAGCGCCCACGAGCAGTACTTC.

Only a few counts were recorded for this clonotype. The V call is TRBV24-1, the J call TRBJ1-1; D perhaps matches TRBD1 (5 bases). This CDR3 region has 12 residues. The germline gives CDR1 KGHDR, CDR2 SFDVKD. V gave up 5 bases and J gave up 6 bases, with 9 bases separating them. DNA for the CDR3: TGTGCCACCAGTGCGGGGACCGCTGAAGCTTTCTTT. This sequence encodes CATSAGTAEAFF.